A single sample is the source of the 16 T cell receptor beta chains below, sequenced in a study of blood T cells in healthy people across ages. Then a second PCR, running roughly 7 to 11 cycles, was carried out with a sample-barcoded 5' primer and a J-beta primer mix. Each CDR3 protein is one row after TCRdb ran MiXCR on the 5' RACE reads. The data hold about a million distinct CDR3 sequences, with 45% to 60% observed a single time. Sequences were obtained from blood. These receptors all stem from an older woman in good health.

In this sample, this clonotype turned up a few times. The chain carries TRBV7-3 and TRBJ1-1; D is unresolved. Trimming removed 5 bases from V and 8 bases from J, with 15 bases in between. The CDR3 length is 13 residues. CDR1 SGHTA and CDR2 FQGTGA come from the germline V gene. The CDR3 bases are TGTGCCAGCAGCCACACCTCGGGCTTCGAAGCTTTCTTT. Translated: CASSHTSGFEAFF.

The chain employs TRBV6-2 or TRBV6-3 and TRBJ2-3; 11 bases map to TRBD2. Germline CDR1 is MNHEY and CDR2 is SVGEGT. The CDR3 runs 14 residues. V was pared by 5 bases and J by 4 bases, with 2 bases of the junction left unmatched. CDR3 loop: CASSVAGGSDTQYF. For the CDR3, the DNA is TGTGCCAGCAGTGTAGCGGGAGGGTCAGATACGCAGTATTTT.

V gene TRBV5-1 combines with J gene TRBJ2-3, with D perhaps matching TRBD2 (5 bases). V gave up 0 bases and J gave up 2 bases, with 7 bases separating them. Looked up from germline, CDR1 is SGHRS and CDR2 is YFSETQ. CDR3 size: 14 residues. CDR3 region: CASSLDGITDTQYF. For the CDR3, the DNA is TGCGCCAGCAGCTTGGACGGGATCACAGATACGCAGTATTTT.

This clonotype occurred a few times. The V and J genes are TRBV4-3 and TRBJ2-1; 11 nucleotides align to TRBD2. Unmatched junction bases numbered 8, after V lost 0 bases and J lost 7 bases. CDR3 length: 17 amino acids. Germline lookup yields CDR1 LGHNA and CDR2 YSLEER. CDR3 in amino acids: CASSQDSLAGVHNEQFF. Here the CDR3 DNA reads TGCGCCAGCAGCCAAGATTCACTAGCGGGAGTTCATAATGAGCAGTTCTTC.

This clonotype appeared once. The V and J genes are TRBV5-5 and TRBJ2-5; D is perhaps TRBD1 (6 bases). The J call is doubtful: the DNA matches TRBJ2-7 better. CDR1 and CDR2 from the germline V gene are SGHKS and YYEKEE (reference sequence). There are 14 residues in the CDR3. CDR3 DNA: TGTGCCAGCAGCTTGAAGGGGGTGGGCTACGAGCAGTACTTC. It codes for CASSLKGVGYEQYF.

Note on this clonotype: A junction boundary mismatches the germline segment, possibly from a read error. This rearrangement joins TRBV12-3 or TRBV12-4 to TRBJ1-1; 9 bases are shared with TRBD1. The CDR3 extends over 14 amino acids. The CDR3 spells CASRRQGGNTETFF. The CDR3 DNA reads as TGTGCCAGCAGGCGACAGGGGGGGAACACTGAAACTTTCTTT.

J is TRBJ2-7 and V is TRBV12-3 or TRBV12-4; D could derive from TRBD1 or TRBD2 (5 bases each). Trimming pared 4 bases from V and 2 bases from J, leaving 18 bases between. CDR3 length: 16 residues. As DNA, the CDR3 is TGTGCCAGCAGTTACCCCCTCGGGGCCCTTACCTACGAGCAGTACTTC. It translates to CASSYPLGALTYEQYF.

The V and J genes are TRBV7-2 and TRBJ2-5; 7 bases fit TRBD2. This CDR3 is 14 amino acids long. Germline V gives CDR1 SGHTA, CDR2 FQGNSA. Trimming took 5 bases from V and 1 from J; bases not matched to a gene: 4. CDR3 in amino acids: CASSMTSSQETQYF. CDR3 DNA sequence: TGTGCCAGCAGCATGACTAGCTCCCAAGAGACCCAGTACTTC.

This clonotype appeared once. The genes are TRBV4-3 and TRBJ2-2; TRBD1 matches at 10 bases. Per the germline V gene, CDR1 is LGHNA and CDR2 is YSLEER. The CDR3 is made up of 17 amino acids. With V trimmed by 2 bases and J by 8 bases, 11 bases remained unmatched. The CDR3 coding sequence is TGCGCCAGCAGCCAACCTTACGGACAGGGGGGGTTAGGGGAGCTGTTTTTT. Residues: CASSQPYGQGGLGELFF.

The rearrangement uses TRBV2 and TRBJ1-1; TRBD1 might be the D (5 bases). Per the germline V gene, CDR1 is SNHLY and CDR2 is FYNNEI. With 5 bases removed from V and 5 bases from J, the gap between germline ends came to 15 bases. The CDR3 consists of 14 residues. The CDR3 DNA follows: TGTGCCAGCAGTACCAGGGAAATAGGGACTGAAGCTTTCTTT. This translates into CASSTREIGTEAFF.

The chain carries TRBV7-9 and TRBJ2-3; no clear D. Germline-derived CDR1 and CDR2 are SEHNR and FQNEAQ (reference sequence). The V end lost 2 bases, the J end lost 1 base, and 10 bases lay between the germline ends. This CDR3 comprises 15 residues. The CDR3 DNA reads TGTGCCAGCAGCTTAATCATGACGGGCACAGATACGCAGTATTTT. It specifies CASSLIMTGTDTQYF.

This clonotype was seen more than once but under ten times. V is TRBV27 and J is TRBJ1-4; D might be TRBD1 (5 bases). The CDR3 runs 17 residues. From germline, CDR1 is MNHEY and CDR2 SMNVEV (reference sequence). Trimming pared 4 bases from V and 3 bases from J, leaving 18 bases between. In DNA form, the CDR3 reads TGTGCCAGCAGTTCCCTCCAGATGGGGGGATCTAATGAAAAACTGTTTTTT. Protein product: CASSSLQMGGSNEKLFF. The full variable domain, with the rest looked up from reference TRBV27 and TRBJ1-4, is EAQVTQNPRYLITVTGKKLTVTCSQNMNHEYMSWYRQDPGLGLRQIYYSMNVEVTDKGDVPEGYKVSRKEKRNFPLILESPSPNQTSLYFCASSSLQMGGSNEKLFFGSGTQLSVL.

The chain is built from TRBV27 and TRBJ2-7; TRBD2 agrees at 13 bases. The J call is in doubt because the DNA end fits TRBJ2-1 better. The CDR3 spans 15 residues. CDR1 is MNHEY, CDR2 SMNVEV, per germline (reference sequence). CDR3 sequence: CASSLGLAGQNEQFF. The CDR3 coding sequence is TGTGCCAGCAGTTTGGGACTAGCGGGGCAAAATGAGCAGTTCTTC.

The chain joins TRBV12-3 or TRBV12-4 to TRBJ2-7, with D perhaps TRBD1 or TRBD2 (5 bases each). Between the trimmed V and J ends, which lost 6 bases and 1 base, there was a span of 16 bases. The CDR3 runs to 15 residues. The CDR3 loop reads CASRSGTEYSYEQYF. The CDR3 coding sequence is TGTGCCAGCAGATCCGGGACGGAATATTCCTACGAGCAGTACTTC.

This chain uses TRBV7-2 with TRBJ2-1; tentatively, D is TRBD1 (5 bases). The CDR3 consists of 14 residues. V lost 1 base and J lost 10, with 14 bases in between. The germline V gene has CDR1 SGHTA and CDR2 FQGNSA. CDR3 residues: CASSLERRAGEQFF. The CDR3, as DNA: TGTGCCAGCAGCTTAGAGCGCAGGGCAGGGGAGCAGTTCTTC.

V is TRBV18 and J is TRBJ1-1, with 11 positions matching TRBD1. Germline V gene data show CDR1 as KGHSH and CDR2 as LQKENI. The V segment lost 3 bases and the J segment 7 bases; nucleotides outside the gene matches: 4. There are 14 residues in the CDR3. The CDR3 sequence is CASSPGQGVGEAFF. The CDR3 bases are TGTGCCAGCTCACCGGGACAGGGGGTAGGTGAAGCTTTCTTT.